This T cell receptor (beta chain) was profiled in a study of shared clonotypes between healthy human individuals. Study-wide results and caveats: Memory subsets generally showed smaller estimated richness than naive subsets did. The expectation was that sequencing depth would affect clonotype sharing among donors.

TCRdb keeps only in-frame clones here, not all; method: immunoSEQ multiplex PCR. Among over 850,000 clones, approximately 78% were seen once, and the ten largest hold around 0.6%. Caucasian adults residing in Nashville, Tennessee made up all the donors. On this clone itself: What it binds is not known.

Germline V lookup: CDR1 ENHRY, CDR2 SYGVKD. The V gene lost 10 bases and the J gene lost 7 bases, with 14 bases spanning the gap. The CDR3 has 11 amino acids. What was sequenced was memory CD4+ T cells from PBMCs. As for subset: CD45RA-negative fraction. V usage is TRBV10-3 and J usage is TRBJ2-7; D unresolved. The receptor's source is a man aged 18 to 35 in good health. Some clones in this sample may be carry-over from other donors' samples. The CDR3 loop is CATGSLEEQYF. In DNA form, the CDR3 reads TGTGCCACTGGGTCCTTGGAAGAGCAGTACTTC.